These 7 T cell receptor beta chains were sequenced from one sample in a study of early T cells in non-severe SARS-CoV-2 infection. Each CDR3 protein is one row after TCRdb ran MiXCR on the 5' RACE reads. The top ten clones hold 9% to 15% of a sample with tens of thousands of distinct CDR3 sequences, about a sixth of them seen once. Sequencing input: whole blood. The receptor source for this set is an adult who was a healthcare worker with PCR-confirmed SARS-CoV-2 infection or an uninfected control (not recorded which).

This clonotype has ten or more counts. The chain carries TRBV29-1 and TRBJ2-5, with 8 bases aligning to TRBD2. V lost 8 bases and J lost 4; bases outside the gene matches: 9. The CDR3 is 13 amino acids. Per germline, CDR1 SQVTM and CDR2 ANQGSEA. Here the CDR3 reads CSSVRGVGETQYF. The CDR3 coding sequence is TGCAGCTCGGTGCGGGGGGTAGGAGAGACCCAGTACTTC. Full variable domain (outside the CDR3, taken from reference TRBV29-1 and TRBJ2-5): SAVISQKPSRDICQRGTSLTIQCQVDSQVTMMFWYRQQPGQSLTLIATANQGSEATYESGFVIDKFPISRPNLTFSTLTVSNMSPEDSSIYLCSSVRGVGETQYFGPGTRLLVL.

V and J are TRBV14 and TRBJ2-3; 13 bases align to TRBD2. The CDR3 is 15 residues long. Losses at the gene ends were 4 bases for V and 4 bases for J; bases not matched to a gene: 2. In germline, CDR1 is SGHDN, CDR2 FVKESK. This chain's CDR3 is CASSPLAGGPDTQYF. The CDR3 DNA sequence: TGTGCCAGCAGCCCACTAGCGGGAGGGCCAGATACGCAGTATTTT.

J is TRBJ2-2 and V is TRBV2, with D possibly matching TRBD1 (5 bases). V was cut by 7 bases and J by 6 bases, with 18 bases left in between. In germline, CDR1 is SNHLY, CDR2 FYNNEI. CDR3 size: 15 residues. CDR3 sequence reads: CASTVEGVTAGELFF. The CDR3, as DNA: TGTGCCAGCACAGTAGAAGGGGTTACCGCCGGGGAGCTGTTTTTT.

The rearrangement joins TRBV19 to TRBJ1-1; the D gene is possibly TRBD1 (6 bases). Trimming removed 7 bases at V and 6 bases at J, with 18 bases between. The CDR3 covers 14 residues. Germline V CDR1 and CDR2: LNHDA, SQIVND (reference sequence). CDR3 residues: CASTPSGGAAEAFF. The CDR3 nucleotides read TGTGCCAGTACCCCTTCGGGGGGCGCGGCTGAAGCTTTCTTT. The variable domain in full, completed from reference TRBV19 and TRBJ1-1, reads DGGITQSPKYLFRKEGQNVTLSCEQNLNHDAMYWYRQDPGQGLRLIYYSQIVNDFQKGDIAEGYSVSREKKESFPLTVTSAQKNPTAFYLCASTPSGGAAEAFFGQGTRLTVV.

The chain has TRBV28 and TRBJ2-2, with D perhaps given as TRBD1 or TRBD2 (5 bases each). This CDR3 has 15 amino acids. Germline V gene sequence: CDR1 MDHEN, CDR2 SYDVKM. Trimming removed 2 bases at V and 2 bases at J, with 9 bases between. The CDR3 bases are TGTGCCAGCAGTTTAGGGGGTGGAAACACCGGGGAGCTGTTTTTT. This encodes CASSLGGGNTGELFF.

This clonotype has a count of ten or more. The chain uses TRBV5-6 and TRBJ2-1; tentative D call: TRBD1 (5 bases). The CDR3 is 19 amino acids. CDR1 and CDR2 (germline): SGHDT, YYEEEE. V lost 3 bases to trimming and J lost 2 bases, with 24 bases between them. The CDR3 reads CASSSPLGRDGIPYNEQFF. The CDR3 DNA reads TGTGCCAGCAGCTCCCCCCTCGGCAGGGATGGAATCCCCTACAATGAGCAGTTCTTC. The variable domain in full, with the rest retrieved from reference TRBV5-6 and TRBJ2-1, is DAGVTQSPTHLIKTRGQQVTLRCSPKSGHDTVSWYQQALGQGPQFIFQYYEEEERQRGNFPDRFSGHQFPNYSSELNVNALLLGDSALYLCASSSPLGRDGIPYNEQFFGPGTRLTVL.

This clonotype was found many times. The chain couples TRBV12-3 or TRBV12-4 to TRBJ1-6, with TRBD1 matching over 9 bases. V shed 4 bases, J shed 7 bases, and the junction held 2 bases outside the gene matches. This CDR3 is 14 amino acids long. The CDR3 loop reads CASSSGQGNSPLHF. Here the CDR3 DNA reads TGTGCCAGCAGTTCCGGACAGGGGAATTCACCCCTCCACTTT.